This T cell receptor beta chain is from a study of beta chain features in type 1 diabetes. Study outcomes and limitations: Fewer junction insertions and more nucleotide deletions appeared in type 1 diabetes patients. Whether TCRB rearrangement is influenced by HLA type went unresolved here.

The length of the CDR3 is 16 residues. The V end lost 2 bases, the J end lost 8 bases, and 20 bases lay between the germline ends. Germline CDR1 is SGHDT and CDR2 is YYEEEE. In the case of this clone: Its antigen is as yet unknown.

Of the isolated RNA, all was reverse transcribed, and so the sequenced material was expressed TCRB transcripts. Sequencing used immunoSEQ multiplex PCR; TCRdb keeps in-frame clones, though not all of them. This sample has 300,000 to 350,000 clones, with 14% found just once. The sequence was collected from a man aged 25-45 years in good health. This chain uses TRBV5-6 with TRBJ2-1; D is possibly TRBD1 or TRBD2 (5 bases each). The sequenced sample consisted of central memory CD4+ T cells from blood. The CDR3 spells CASSLYRTGTADEQFF. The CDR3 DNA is TGTGCCAGCAGCTTATATCGGACGGGGACGGCCGATGAGCAGTTCTTC.